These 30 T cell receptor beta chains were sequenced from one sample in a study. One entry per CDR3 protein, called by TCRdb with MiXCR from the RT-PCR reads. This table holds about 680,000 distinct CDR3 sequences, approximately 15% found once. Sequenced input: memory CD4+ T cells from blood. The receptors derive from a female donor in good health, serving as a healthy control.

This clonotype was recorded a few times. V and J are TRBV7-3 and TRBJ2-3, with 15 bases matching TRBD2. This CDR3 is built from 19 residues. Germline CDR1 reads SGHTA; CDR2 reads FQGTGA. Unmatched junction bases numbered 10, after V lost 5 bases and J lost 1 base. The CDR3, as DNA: TGTGCCAGCAGCCCGGGGACTAGCGGGAGGTTTGGGGGCACAGATACGCAGTATTTT. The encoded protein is CASSPGTSGRFGGTDTQYF.

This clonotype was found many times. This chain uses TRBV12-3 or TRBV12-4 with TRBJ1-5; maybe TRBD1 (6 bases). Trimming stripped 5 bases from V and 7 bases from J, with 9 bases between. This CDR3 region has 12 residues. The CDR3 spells CASSTGQQPQHF. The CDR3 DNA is TGTGCCAGCAGTACGGGACAACAGCCCCAGCATTTT.

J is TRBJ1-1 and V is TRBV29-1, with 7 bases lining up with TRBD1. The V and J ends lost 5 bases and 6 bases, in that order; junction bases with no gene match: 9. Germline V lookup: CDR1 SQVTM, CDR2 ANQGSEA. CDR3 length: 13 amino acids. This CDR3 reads CSVKMTGRSEAFF. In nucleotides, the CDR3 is TGCAGCGTTAAAATGACAGGGCGGTCTGAAGCTTTCTTT.

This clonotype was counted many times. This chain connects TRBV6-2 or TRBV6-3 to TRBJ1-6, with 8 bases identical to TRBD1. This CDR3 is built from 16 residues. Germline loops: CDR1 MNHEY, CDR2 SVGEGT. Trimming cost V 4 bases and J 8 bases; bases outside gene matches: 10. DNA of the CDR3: TGTGCCAGCAGTTGGAGCGGGACAGGAGTCGATTCACCCCTCCACTTT. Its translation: CASSWSGTGVDSPLHF.

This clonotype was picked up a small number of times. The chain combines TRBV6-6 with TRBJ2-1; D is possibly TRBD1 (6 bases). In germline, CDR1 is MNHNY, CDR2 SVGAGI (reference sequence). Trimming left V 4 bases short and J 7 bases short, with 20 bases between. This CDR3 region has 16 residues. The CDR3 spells CASSLENPGTYNEQFF. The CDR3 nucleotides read TGTGCCAGCAGTTTGGAGAATCCGGGGACATATAATGAGCAGTTCTTC.

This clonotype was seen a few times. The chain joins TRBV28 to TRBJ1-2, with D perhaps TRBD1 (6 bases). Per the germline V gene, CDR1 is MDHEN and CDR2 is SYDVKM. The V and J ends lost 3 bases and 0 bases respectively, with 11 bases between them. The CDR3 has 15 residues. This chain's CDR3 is CASSLSDRANYGYTF. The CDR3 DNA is TGTGCCAGCAGTTTGTCGGACAGAGCTAACTATGGCTACACCTTC.

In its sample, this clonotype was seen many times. CDR3 coding DNA: TGTGCCAGCAGCGCGAACACAGGTGAATTGGCAGATACGCAGTATTTT. This sequence encodes CASSANTGELADTQYF. The chain combines TRBV9 with TRBJ2-3; a possible D gene is TRBD1 (5 bases). V lost 3 bases and J lost 4, with 18 bases in between. CDR3 size: 16 residues. CDR1 is SGDLS and CDR2 is YYNGEE in the germline V gene. The full variable domain, in which reference TRBV9 and TRBJ2-3 provide the parts outside the CDR3, is DSGVTQTPKHLITATGQRVTLRCSPRSGDLSVYWYQQSLDQGLQFLIQYYNGEERAKGNILERFSAQQFPDLHSELNLSSLELGDSALYFCASSANTGELADTQYFGPGTRLTVL.

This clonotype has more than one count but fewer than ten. CDR3 loop: CASSYSGGRDPYNEQFF. Here the CDR3 DNA reads TGTGCCAGCAGTTACTCTGGCGGGAGGGATCCCTACAATGAGCAGTTCTTC. The chain uses TRBV6-6 and TRBJ2-1; 9 bases match TRBD2. The V gene's germline CDR1 is MNHNY and CDR2 SVGAGI (reference sequence). The length of the CDR3 is 17 residues. The trim removed 0 bases at V and 2 bases at J, leaving 5 bases unmatched.

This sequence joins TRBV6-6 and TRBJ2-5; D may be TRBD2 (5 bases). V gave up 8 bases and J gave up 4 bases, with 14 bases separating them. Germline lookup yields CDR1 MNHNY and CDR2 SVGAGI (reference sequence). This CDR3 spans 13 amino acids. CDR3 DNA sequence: TGTGCCAGCGCCCGGGGAAATGGAGAGACCCAGTACTTC. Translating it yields CASARGNGETQYF.

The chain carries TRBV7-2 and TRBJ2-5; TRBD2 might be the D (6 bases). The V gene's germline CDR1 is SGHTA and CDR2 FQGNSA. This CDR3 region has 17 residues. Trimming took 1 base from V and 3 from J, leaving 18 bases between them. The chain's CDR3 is CASSLGPPAPGEETQYF. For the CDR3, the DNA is TGTGCCAGCAGCTTAGGCCCCCCAGCGCCGGGGGAAGAGACCCAGTACTTC.

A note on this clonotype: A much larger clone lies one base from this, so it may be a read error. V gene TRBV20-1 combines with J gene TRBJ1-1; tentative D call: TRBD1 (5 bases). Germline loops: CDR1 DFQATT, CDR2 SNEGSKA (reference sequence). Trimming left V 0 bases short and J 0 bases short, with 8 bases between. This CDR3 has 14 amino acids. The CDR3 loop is CSAREGVLNTEAFF. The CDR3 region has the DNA TGCAGTGCTAGAGAGGGGGTCCTGAACACTGAAGCTTTCTTT.

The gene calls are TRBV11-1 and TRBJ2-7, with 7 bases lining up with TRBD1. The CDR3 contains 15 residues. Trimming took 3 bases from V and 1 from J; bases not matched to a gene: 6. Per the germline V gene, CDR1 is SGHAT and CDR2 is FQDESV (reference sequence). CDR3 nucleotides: TGTGCCAGCAGCTTTTTACAGGGGAAATCCTACGAGCAGTACTTC. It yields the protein CASSFLQGKSYEQYF.

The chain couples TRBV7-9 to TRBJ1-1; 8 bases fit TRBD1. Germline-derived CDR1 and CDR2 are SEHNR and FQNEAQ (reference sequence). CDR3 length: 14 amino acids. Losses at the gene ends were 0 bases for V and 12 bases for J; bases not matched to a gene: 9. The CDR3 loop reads CASSLAGAGGTTFF. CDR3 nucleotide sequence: TGTGCCAGCAGCTTAGCGGGGGCAGGGGGCACGACTTTCTTT. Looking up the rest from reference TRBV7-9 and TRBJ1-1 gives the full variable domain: DTGVSQNPRHKITKRGQNVTFRCDPISEHNRLYWYRQTLGQGPEFLTYFQNEAQLEKSRLLSDRFSAERPKGSFSTLEIQRTEQGDSAMYLCASSLAGAGGTTFFGQGTRLTVV.

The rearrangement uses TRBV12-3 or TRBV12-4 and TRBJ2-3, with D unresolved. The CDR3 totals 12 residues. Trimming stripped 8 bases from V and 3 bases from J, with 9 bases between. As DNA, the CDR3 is TGTGCCAGCGGTCCCCGGACAGATACGCAGTATTTT. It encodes CASGPRTDTQYF.

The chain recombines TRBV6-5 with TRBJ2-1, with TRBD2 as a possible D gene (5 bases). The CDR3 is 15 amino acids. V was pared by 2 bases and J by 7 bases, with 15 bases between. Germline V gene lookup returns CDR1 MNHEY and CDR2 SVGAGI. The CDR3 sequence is CASSYGGQVNNEQFF. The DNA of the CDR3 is TGTGCCAGCAGTTACGGAGGTCAGGTCAATAATGAGCAGTTCTTC.

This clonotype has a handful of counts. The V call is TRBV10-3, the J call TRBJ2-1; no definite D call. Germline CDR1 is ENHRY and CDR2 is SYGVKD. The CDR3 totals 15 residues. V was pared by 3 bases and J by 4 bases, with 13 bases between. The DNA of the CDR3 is TGTGCCATCAGTGAACGGACGCCGGAGTACAATGAGCAGTTCTTC. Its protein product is CAISERTPEYNEQFF.

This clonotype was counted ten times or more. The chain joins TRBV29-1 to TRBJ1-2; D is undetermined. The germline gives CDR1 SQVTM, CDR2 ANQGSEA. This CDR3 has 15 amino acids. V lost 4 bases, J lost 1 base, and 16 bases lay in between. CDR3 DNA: TGCAGCGTTGGCCCCGATCTTAGTGTTAACTATGGCTACACCTTC. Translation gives CSVGPDLSVNYGYTF. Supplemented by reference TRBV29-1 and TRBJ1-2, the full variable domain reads SAVISQKPSRDICQRGTSLTIQCQVDSQVTMMFWYRQQPGQSLTLIATANQGSEATYESGFVIDKFPISRPNLTFSTLTVSNMSPEDSSIYLCSVGPDLSVNYGYTFGSGTRLTVV.

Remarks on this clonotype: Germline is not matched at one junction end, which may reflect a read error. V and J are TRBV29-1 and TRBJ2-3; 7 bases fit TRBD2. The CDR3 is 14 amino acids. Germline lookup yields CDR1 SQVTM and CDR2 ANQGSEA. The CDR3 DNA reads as TGCAGCGTTACAGGACTAGAGGGAAGAGATACGAAGTATTTT. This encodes CSVTGLEGRDTKYF.

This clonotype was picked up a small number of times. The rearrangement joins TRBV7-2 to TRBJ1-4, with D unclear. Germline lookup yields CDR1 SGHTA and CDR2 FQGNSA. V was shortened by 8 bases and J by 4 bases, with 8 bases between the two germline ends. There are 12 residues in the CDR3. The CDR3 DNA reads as TGTGCCAGCGGGAGGGTTAATGAAAAACTGTTTTTT. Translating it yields CASGRVNEKLFF. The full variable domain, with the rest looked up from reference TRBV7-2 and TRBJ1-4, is GAGVSQSPSNKVTEKGKDVELRCDPISGHTALYWYRQSLGQGLEFLIYFQGNSAPDKSGLPSDRFSAERTGGSVSTLTIQRTQQEDSAVYLCASGRVNEKLFFGSGTQLSVL.

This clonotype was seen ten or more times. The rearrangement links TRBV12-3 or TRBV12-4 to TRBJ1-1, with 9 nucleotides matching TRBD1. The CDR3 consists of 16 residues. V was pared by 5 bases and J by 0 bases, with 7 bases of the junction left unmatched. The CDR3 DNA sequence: TGTGCCAGCAGTCATGGACAGGGGCGATTGAACACTGAAGCTTTCTTT. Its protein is CASSHGQGRLNTEAFF.

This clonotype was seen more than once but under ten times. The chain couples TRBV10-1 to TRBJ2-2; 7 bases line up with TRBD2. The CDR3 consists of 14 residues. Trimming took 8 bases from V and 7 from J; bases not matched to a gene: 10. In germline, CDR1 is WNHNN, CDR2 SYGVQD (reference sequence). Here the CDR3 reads CASREGGPSGELFF. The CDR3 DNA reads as TGCGCCAGCCGAGAGGGAGGGCCCAGCGGGGAGCTGTTTTTT.

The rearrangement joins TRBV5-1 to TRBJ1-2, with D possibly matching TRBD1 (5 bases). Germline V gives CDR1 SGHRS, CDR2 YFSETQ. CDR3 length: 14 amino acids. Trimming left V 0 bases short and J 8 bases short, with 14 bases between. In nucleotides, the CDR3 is TGCGCCAGCAGCTTGGCCGTCCCAGGGCAAGGCTACACCTTC. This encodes CASSLAVPGQGYTF.

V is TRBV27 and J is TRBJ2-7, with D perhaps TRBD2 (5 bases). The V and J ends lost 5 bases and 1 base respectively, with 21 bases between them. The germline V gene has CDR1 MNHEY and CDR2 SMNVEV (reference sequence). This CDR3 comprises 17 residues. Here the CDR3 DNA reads TGTGCCAGCAGTAACCTAGAGCGAGGGTCAAAATCCTACGAGCAGTACTTC. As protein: CASSNLERGSKSYEQYF.

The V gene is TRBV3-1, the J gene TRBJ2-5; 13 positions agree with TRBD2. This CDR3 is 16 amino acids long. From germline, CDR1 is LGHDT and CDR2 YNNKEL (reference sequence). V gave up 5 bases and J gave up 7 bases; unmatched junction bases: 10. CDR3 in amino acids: CASSDRTSGGLGTQYF. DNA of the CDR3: TGTGCCAGCAGCGATAGGACTAGCGGGGGCTTGGGGACCCAGTACTTC.

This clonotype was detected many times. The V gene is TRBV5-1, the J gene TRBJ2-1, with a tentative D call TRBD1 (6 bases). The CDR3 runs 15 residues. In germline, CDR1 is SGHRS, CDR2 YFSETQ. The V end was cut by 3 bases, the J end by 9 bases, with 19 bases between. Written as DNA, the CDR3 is TGCGCCAGCAGCTCCACTAGACAGGTACGGGGTGAGCAGTTCTTC. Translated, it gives CASSSTRQVRGEQFF.

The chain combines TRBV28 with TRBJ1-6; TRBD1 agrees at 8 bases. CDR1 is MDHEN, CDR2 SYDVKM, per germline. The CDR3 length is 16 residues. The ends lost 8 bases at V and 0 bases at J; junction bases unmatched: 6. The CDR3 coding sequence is TGTGCCAGCCGCACAGGGGGGAGCTCCTATAATTCACCCCTCCACTTT. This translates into CASRTGGSSYNSPLHF. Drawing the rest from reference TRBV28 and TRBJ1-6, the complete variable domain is DVKVTQSSRYLVKRTGEKVFLECVQDMDHENMFWYRQDPGLGLRLIYFSYDVKMKEKGDIPEGYSVSREKKERFSLILESASTNQTSMYLCASRTGGSSYNSPLHFGNGTRLTVT.

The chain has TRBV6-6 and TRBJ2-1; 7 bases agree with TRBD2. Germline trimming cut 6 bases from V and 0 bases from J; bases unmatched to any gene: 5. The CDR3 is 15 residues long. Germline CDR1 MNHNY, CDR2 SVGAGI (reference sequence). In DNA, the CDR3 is TGTGCCAGCAGGGCTCTAGCGGACTCCTACAATGAGCAGTTCTTC. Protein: CASRALADSYNEQFF.

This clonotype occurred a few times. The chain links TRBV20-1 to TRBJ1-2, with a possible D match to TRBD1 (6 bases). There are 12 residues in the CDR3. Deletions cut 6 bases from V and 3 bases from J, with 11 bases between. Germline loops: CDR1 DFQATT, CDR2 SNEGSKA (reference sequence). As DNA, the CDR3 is TGCAGTGCCCTACAGGGTTACTATGGCTACACCTTC. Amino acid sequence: CSALQGYYGYTF.

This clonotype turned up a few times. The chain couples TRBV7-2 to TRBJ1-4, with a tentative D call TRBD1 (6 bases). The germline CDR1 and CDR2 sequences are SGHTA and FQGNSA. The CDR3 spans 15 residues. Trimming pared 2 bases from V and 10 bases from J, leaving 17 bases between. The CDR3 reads CASSLYSGVGRKLFF. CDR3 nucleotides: TGTGCCAGCAGCTTATATTCAGGGGTTGGTAGAAAACTGTTTTTT.

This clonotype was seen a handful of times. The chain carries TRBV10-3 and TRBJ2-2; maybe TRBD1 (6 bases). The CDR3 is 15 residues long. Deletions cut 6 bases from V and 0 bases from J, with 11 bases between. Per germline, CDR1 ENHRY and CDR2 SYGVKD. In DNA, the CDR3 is TGTGCCATCAGGACAGGAGATACGAACACCGGGGAGCTGTTTTTT. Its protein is CAIRTGDTNTGELFF.